This TCR beta chain was captured by sequencing in a study of blood T cell repertoires in COVID-19. Study details: The United States, Italy and Spain provided the acute and convalescent COVID-19 samples. PBMCs, B-cell-depleted T cells, or T cells were the source of the cDNA or gDNA that made up the material.

Authors' methods: By means of reference gene primer amplification, nucleated cell counts were estimated. Generated by immunoSEQ multiplex PCR, the TCRdb table keeps only in-frame clones and is missing some. That table gives V, J and clone size, and the DNA gave D and trimming. This table holds under 350,000 clones, 80% to 90% found once. The sequenced material came from peripheral blood. The TCR comes from a woman in her 70s with acute or convalescent COVID-19.

The CDR3 coding sequence is TGCGCCAGCAGCTTGGGAGGTCTGACTTGGGCCTACAATGAGCAGTTCTTC. Amino acid sequence: CASSLGGLTWAYNEQFF. The chain has TRBV5-1 and TRBJ2-1; no definite D call. Looked up from germline, CDR1 is SGHRS and CDR2 is YFSETQ. There are 17 residues in the CDR3. With 0 bases removed from V and 2 bases from J, the gap between germline ends came to 15 bases.